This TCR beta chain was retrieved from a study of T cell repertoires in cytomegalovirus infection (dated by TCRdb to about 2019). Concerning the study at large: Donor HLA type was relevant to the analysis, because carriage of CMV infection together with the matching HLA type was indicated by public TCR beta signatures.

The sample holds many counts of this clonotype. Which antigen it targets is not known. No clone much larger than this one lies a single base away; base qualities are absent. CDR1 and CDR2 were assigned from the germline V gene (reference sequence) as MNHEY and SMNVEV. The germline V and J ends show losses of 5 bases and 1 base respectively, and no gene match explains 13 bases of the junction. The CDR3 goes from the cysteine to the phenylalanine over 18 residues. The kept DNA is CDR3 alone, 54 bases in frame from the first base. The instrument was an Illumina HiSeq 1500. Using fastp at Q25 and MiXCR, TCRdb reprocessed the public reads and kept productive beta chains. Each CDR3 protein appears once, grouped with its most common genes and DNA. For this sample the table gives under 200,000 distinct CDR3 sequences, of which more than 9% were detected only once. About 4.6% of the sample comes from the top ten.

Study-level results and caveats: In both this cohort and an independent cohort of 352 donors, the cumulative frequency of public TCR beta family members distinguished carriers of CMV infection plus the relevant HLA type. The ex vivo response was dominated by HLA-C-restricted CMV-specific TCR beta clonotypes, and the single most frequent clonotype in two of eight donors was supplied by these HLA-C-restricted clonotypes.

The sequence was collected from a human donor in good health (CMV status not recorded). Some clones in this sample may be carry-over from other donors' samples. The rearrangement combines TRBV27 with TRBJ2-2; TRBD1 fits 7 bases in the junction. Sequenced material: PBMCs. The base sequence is TGTGCCAGCAGTCGGGGACAGCAGCAGTTAGTGAACACCGGGGAGCTGTTTTTT. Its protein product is CASSRGQQQLVNTGELFF.